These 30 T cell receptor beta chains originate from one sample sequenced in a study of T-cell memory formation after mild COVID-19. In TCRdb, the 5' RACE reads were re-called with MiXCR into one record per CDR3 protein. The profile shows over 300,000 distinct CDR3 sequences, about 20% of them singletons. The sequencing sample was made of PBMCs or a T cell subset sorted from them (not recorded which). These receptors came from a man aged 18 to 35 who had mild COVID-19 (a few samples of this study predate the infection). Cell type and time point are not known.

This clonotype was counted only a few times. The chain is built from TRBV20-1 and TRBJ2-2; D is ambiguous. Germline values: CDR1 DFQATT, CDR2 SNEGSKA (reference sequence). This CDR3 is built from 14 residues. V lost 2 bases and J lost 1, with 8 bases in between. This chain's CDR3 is CSARSAQNTGELFF. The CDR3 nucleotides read TGCAGTGCTAGATCCGCGCAGAACACCGGGGAGCTGTTTTTT.

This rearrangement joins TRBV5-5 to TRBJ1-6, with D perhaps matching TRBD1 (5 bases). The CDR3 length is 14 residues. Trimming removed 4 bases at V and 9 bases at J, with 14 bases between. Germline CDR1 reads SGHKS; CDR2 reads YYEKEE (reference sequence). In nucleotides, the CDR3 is TGTGCCAGCAGCCCCGGCGGGGCCGTTTCACCCCTCCACTTT. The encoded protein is CASSPGGAVSPLHF.

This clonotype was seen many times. CDR3 region: CATSDHGLAGQETQYF. In DNA, the CDR3 is TGTGCCACCAGTGATCACGGTTTAGCGGGACAAGAGACCCAGTACTTC. The chain couples TRBV24-1 to TRBJ2-5; 8 positions match TRBD2. Germline CDR1 KGHDR, CDR2 SFDVKD. The junction had 7 bases not matched to a gene; V was cut back by 3 bases and J by 2 bases. CDR3 length: 16 residues.

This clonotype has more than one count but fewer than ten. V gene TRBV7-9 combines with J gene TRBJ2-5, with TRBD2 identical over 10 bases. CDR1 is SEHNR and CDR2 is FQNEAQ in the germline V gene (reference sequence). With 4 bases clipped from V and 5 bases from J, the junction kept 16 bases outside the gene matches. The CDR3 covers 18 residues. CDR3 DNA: TGTGCCAGCAGCTCAGGGACGAGTAGGCTAGCGGGGGCGGAGACCCAGTACTTC. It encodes CASSSGTSRLAGAETQYF.

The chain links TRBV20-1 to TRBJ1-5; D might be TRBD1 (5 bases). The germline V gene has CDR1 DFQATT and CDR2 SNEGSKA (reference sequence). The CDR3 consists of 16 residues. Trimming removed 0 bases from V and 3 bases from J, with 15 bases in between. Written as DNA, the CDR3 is TGCAGTGCTAGAGATGGTGGCAGGGCCTTCAATCAGCCCCAGCATTTT. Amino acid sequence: CSARDGGRAFNQPQHF.

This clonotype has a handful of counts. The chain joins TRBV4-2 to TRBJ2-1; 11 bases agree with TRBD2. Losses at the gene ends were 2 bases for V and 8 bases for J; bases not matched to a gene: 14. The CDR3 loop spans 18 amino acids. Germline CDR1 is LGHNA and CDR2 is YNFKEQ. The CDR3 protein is CASSQHGSGGGRADEQFF. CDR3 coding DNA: TGTGCCAGCAGCCAACATGGTAGCGGGGGGGGCCGAGCGGATGAGCAGTTCTTC.

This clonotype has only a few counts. The CDR3 DNA follows: TGTGCCAGTAGTATCGGGGGAACAGTGAACACTGAAGCTTTCTTT. This codes for CASSIGGTVNTEAFF. The chain joins TRBV19 to TRBJ1-1; D is perhaps TRBD1 (5 bases). The CDR3 length is 15 residues. Germline V gene lookup returns CDR1 LNHDA and CDR2 SQIVND (reference sequence). Between the trimmed V and J ends, which lost 3 bases and 0 bases, there was a span of 11 bases.

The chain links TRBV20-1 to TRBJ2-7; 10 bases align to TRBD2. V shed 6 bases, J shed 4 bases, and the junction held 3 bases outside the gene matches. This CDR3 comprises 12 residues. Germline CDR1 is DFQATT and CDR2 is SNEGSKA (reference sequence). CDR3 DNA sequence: TGCAGTGCCTATAGCGGGGGGTACGAGCAGTACTTC. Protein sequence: CSAYSGGYEQYF.

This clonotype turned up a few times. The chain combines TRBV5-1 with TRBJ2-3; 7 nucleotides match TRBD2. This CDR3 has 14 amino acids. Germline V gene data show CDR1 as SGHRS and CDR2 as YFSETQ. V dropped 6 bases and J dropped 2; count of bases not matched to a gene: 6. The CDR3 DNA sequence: TGCGCCAGCAAGGGAGGGTGGCCCACAGATACGCAGTATTTT. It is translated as CASKGGWPTDTQYF. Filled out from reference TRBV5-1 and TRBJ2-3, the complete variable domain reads KAGVTQTPRYLIKTRGQQVTLSCSPISGHRSVSWYQQTPGQGLQFLFEYFSETQRNKGNFPGRFSGRQFSNSRSEMNVSTLELGDSALYLCASKGGWPTDTQYFGPGTRLTVL.

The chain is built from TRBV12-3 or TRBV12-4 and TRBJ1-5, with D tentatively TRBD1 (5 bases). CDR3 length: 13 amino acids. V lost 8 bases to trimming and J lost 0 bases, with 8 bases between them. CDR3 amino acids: CASHGGSNQPQHF. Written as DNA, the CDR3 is TGTGCCAGCCATGGGGGTAGCAATCAGCCCCAGCATTTT.

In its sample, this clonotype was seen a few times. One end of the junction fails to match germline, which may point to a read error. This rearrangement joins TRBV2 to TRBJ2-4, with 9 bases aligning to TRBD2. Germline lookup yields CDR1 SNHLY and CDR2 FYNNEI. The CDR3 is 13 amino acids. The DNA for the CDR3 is TGTGCCAGCAGTGAATTGGGCGGGGGGGCTAAGAACTTC. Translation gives CASSELGGGAKNF.

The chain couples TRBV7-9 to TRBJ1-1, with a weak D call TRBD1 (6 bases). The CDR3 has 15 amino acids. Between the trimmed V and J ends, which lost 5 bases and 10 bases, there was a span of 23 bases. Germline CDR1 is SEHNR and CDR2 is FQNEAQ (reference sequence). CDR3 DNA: TGTGCCAGCAGCCGATCGAGGGGACACGGAAACGGAGCTTTCTTT. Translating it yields CASSRSRGHGNGAFF.

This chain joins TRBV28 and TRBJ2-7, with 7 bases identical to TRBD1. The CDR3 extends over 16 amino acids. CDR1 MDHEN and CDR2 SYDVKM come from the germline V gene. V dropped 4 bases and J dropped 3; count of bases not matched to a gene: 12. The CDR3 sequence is CASSSWGQQSVYEQYV. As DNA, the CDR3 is TGTGCCAGCAGTTCATGGGGACAGCAAAGTGTCTACGAGCAGTACGTC.

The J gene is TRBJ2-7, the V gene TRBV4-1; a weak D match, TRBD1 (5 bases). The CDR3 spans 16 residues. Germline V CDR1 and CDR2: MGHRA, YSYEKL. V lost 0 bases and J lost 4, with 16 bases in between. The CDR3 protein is CASSQDQGAGKYEQYF. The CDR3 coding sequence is TGCGCCAGCAGCCAAGATCAAGGGGCAGGGAAATACGAGCAGTACTTC.

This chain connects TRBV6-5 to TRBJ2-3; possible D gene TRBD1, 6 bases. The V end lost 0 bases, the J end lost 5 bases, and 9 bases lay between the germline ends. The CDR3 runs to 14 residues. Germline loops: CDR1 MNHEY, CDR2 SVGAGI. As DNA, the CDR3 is TGTGCCAGCAGTTACTCTAAAGGGGGAGATACGCAGTATTTT. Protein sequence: CASSYSKGGDTQYF.

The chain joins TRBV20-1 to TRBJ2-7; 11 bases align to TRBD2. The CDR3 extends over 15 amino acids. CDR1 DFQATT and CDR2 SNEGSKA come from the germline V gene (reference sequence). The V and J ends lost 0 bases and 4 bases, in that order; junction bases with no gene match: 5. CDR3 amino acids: CSARDLLAGEYEQYV. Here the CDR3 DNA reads TGCAGTGCTAGAGATCTACTAGCGGGGGAATACGAGCAGTACGTC.

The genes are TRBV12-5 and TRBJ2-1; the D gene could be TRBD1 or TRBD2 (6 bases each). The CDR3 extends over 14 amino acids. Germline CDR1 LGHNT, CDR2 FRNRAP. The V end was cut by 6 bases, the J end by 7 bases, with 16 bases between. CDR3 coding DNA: TGTGCTAGTGGCCCGAGGGGGGTGAGAAATGAGCAGTTCTTC. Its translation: CASGPRGVRNEQFF.

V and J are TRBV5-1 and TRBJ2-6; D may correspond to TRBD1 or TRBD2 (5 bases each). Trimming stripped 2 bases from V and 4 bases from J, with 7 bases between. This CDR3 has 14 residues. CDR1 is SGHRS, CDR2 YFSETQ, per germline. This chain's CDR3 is CASSFGTGANVLTF. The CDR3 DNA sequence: TGCGCCAGCAGCTTTGGGACCGGGGCCAACGTCCTGACTTTC.

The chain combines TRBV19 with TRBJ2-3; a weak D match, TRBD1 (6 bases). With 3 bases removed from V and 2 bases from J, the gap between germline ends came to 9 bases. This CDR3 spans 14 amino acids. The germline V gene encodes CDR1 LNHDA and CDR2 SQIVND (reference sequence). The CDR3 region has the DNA TGTGCCAGTAGTATGGGACACACCACAGATACGCAGTATTTT. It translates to CASSMGHTTDTQYF. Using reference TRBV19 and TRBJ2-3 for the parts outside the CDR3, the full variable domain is DGGITQSPKYLFRKEGQNVTLSCEQNLNHDAMYWYRQDPGQGLRLIYYSQIVNDFQKGDIAEGYSVSREKKESFPLTVTSAQKNPTAFYLCASSMGHTTDTQYFGPGTRLTVL.

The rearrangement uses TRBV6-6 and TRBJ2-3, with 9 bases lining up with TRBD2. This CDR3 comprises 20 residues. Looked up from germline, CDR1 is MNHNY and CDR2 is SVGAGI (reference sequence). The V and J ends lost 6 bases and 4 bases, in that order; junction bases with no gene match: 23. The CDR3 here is CASSQPPRTVSGGRADTQYF. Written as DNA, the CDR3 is TGTGCCAGCAGCCAGCCCCCCCGGACGGTTAGCGGGGGAAGGGCAGATACGCAGTATTTT.

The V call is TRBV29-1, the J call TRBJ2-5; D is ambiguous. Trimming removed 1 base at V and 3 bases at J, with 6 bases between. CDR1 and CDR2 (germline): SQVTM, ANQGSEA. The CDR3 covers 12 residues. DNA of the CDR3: TGCAGCGTTGAAGTTGTGGAAGAGACCCAGTACTTC. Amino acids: CSVEVVEETQYF.

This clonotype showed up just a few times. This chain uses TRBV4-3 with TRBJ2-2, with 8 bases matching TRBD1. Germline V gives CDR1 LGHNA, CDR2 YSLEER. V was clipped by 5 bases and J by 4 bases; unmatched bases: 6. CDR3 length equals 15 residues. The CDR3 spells CASSYGQGGTGELFF. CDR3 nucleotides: TGCGCCAGCAGCTACGGACAGGGTGGCACCGGGGAGCTGTTTTTT.

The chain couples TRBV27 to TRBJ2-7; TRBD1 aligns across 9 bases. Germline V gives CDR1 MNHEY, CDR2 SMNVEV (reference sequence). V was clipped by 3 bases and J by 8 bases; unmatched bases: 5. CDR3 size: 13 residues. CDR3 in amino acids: CASSFGTGYKQYF. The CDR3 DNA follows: TGTGCCAGCAGTTTCGGGACAGGGTACAAGCAGTACTTC.

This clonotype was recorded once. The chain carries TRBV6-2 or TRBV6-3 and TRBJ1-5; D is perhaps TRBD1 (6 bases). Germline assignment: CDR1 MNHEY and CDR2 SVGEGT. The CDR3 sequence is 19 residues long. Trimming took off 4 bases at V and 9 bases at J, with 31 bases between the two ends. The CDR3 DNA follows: TGTGCCAGCAGTTCCTACCCTGGCGCAGGGGACGCCCTCCGAAGGCCCCAGCATTTT. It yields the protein CASSSYPGAGDALRRPQHF.

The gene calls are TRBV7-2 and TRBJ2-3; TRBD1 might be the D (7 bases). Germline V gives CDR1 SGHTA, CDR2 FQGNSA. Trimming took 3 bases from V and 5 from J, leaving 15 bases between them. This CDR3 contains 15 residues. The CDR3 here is CASSLVGGGEDTQYF. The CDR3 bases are TGTGCCAGCAGCTTGGTAGGAGGGGGCGAAGATACGCAGTATTTT.

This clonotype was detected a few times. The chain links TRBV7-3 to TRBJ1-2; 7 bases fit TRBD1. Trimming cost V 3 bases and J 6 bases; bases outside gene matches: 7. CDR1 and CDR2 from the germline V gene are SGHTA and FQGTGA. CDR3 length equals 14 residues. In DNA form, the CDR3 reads TGTGCCAGCAGCTTTGGTACAGGGGACAATGGCTACACCTTC. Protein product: CASSFGTGDNGYTF.

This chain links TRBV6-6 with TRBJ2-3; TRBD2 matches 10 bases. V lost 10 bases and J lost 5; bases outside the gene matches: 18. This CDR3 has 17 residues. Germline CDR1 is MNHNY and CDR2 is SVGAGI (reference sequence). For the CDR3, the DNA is TGTGCCACAGGGGGAAGCGGGGGGGCCAGGTACCTAGATACGCAGTATTTT. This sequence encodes CATGGSGGARYLDTQYF.

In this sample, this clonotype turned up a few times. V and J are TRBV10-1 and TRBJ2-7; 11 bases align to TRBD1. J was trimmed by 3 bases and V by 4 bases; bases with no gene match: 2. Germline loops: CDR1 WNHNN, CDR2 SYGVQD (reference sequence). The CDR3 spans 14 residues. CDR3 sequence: CASSVGTGGYEQYF. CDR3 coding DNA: TGCGCCAGCAGTGTGGGGACAGGGGGCTACGAGCAGTACTTC.

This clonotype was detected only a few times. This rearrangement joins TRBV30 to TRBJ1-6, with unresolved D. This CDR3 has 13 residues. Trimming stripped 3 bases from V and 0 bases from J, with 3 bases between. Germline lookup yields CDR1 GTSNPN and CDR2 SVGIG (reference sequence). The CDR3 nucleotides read TGTGCCTGGAGCAGCTCCTATAATTCACCCCTCCACTTT. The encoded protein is CAWSSSYNSPLHF.

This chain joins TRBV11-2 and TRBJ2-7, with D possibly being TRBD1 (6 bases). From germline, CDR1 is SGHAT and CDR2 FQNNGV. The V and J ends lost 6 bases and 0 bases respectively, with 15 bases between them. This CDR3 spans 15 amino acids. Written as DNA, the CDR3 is TGTGCCAGCAGGGATGACAGGACGTTCTCCTACGAGCAGTACTTC. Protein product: CASRDDRTFSYEQYF.